Following are 19 T cell receptor beta chains from one sample sequenced in a study of blood T cells in healthy people across ages. The authors ran a second PCR of 7 to 11 cycles using a sample-barcoded 5' primer and a J-beta primer mix. TCRdb ran MiXCR on the 5' RACE reads and lists one entry per CDR3 protein. The repertoire holds 500,000 to 600,000 distinct CDR3 sequences, with roughly 29% as singletons. The specimen sequenced was blood. Source of these receptors: a woman aged 70-85 years in good health.

This chain uses TRBV11-2 with TRBJ2-5; perhaps TRBD2 as D (7 bases). This CDR3 contains 14 residues. Trimming removed 5 bases from V and 4 bases from J, with 14 bases in between. Germline lookup yields CDR1 SGHAT and CDR2 FQNNGV. The CDR3 region has the DNA TGTGCCAGCAGCCGAAGGGGGGGGGCAGAGACCCAGTACTTC. Its protein product is CASSRRGGAETQYF.

The table lists this clonotype with a few counts. The genes are TRBV5-6 and TRBJ2-7; D is possibly TRBD2 (6 bases). The J call is doubtful: the DNA matches TRBJ2-5 better. There are 14 residues in the CDR3. CDR1 is SGHDT, CDR2 YYEEEE, per germline. As DNA, the CDR3 is TGTGCCAGCAGCTTTGGGGGGAATCAAGAGACCCAGTACTTC. Amino acid sequence: CASSFGGNQETQYF.

The gene calls are TRBV12-3 or TRBV12-4 and TRBJ2-5, with 13 nucleotides matching TRBD2. Germline trimming cut 9 bases from V and 7 bases from J; bases unmatched to any gene: 5. The CDR3 has 13 amino acids. The CDR3 nucleotides read TGTGCCAGTGGGACTAGCGGGGAAGGGACCCAGTACTTC. This gives the protein CASGTSGEGTQYF.

This sequence joins TRBV20-1 and TRBJ2-7, with D possibly matching TRBD2 (5 bases). The germline V gene has CDR1 DFQATT and CDR2 SNEGSKA (reference sequence). The CDR3 has 13 amino acids. The CDR3 DNA reads TGCAACCAAACCGGGTCGGGAACCTACGAGCAGTACTTC. Translated, it gives CNQTGSGTYEQYF.

The chain is built from TRBV24-1 and TRBJ2-2; D may be TRBD1 or TRBD2 (6 bases each). From germline, CDR1 is KGHDR and CDR2 SFDVKD. The CDR3 totals 18 residues. The V end lost 3 bases, the J end lost 5 bases, and 21 bases lay between the germline ends. The CDR3, as DNA: TGTGCCACCAGTGATACCGGTCTTGGGGGGCGGGAAACCGGGGAGCTGTTTTTT. Its translation is CATSDTGLGGRETGELFF.

The chain couples TRBV19 to TRBJ2-3; no reliable D call. The CDR3 loop spans 15 amino acids. Per germline, CDR1 LNHDA and CDR2 SQIVND (reference sequence). V dropped 1 base and J dropped 2 bases, with 10 bases sitting between them. This chain's CDR3 is CASSIGSTVTDTQYF. The CDR3 nucleotides read TGTGCCAGTAGTATAGGGAGTACCGTCACAGATACGCAGTATTTT.

This chain uses TRBV6-2 or TRBV6-3 with TRBJ2-3; either TRBD1 or TRBD2 may supply D (5 bases each). V dropped 5 bases and J dropped 2 bases, with 14 bases sitting between them. The CDR3 totals 15 residues. Looked up from germline, CDR1 is MNHEY and CDR2 is SVGEGT. This CDR3 is CASSQTGTHTDTQYF. The CDR3 region has the DNA TGTGCCAGCAGTCAAACCGGGACCCACACAGATACGCAGTATTTT.

There are a few counts of this clonotype. The V and J genes are TRBV24-1 and TRBJ2-5; D perhaps matches TRBD2 (6 bases). This CDR3 region has 15 residues. Trimming cost V 4 bases and J 0 bases, with 11 bases left between them. The germline V gene encodes CDR1 KGHDR and CDR2 SFDVKD. The CDR3 is CATSEAGRNQETQYF. CDR3 bases: TGTGCCACCAGTGAGGCGGGGAGAAACCAAGAGACCCAGTACTTC.

This chain links TRBV20-1 with TRBJ2-5; 8 nucleotides align to TRBD2. Germline lookup yields CDR1 DFQATT and CDR2 SNEGSKA (reference sequence). This CDR3 is 16 amino acids long. V was pared by 1 base and J by 1 base, with 8 bases of the junction left unmatched. The CDR3 spells CSARGGVAGLQETQYF. The CDR3 DNA reads as TGCAGTGCTAGAGGAGGGGTAGCGGGGCTCCAAGAGACCCAGTACTTC.

This chain uses TRBV18 with TRBJ2-5; 12 nucleotides match TRBD2. This CDR3 contains 16 residues. V shed 3 bases, J shed 5 bases, and the junction held 7 bases outside the gene matches. CDR1 and CDR2 from the germline V gene are KGHSH and LQKENI. The CDR3 DNA reads TGTGCCAGCTCACCCCAGACTAGCGGGGGATCTGAGACCCAGTACTTC. Protein product: CASSPQTSGGSETQYF. The full variable domain, rest sourced from reference TRBV18 and TRBJ2-5, is NAGVMQNPRHLVRRRGQEARLRCSPMKGHSHVYWYRQLPEEGLKFMVYLQKENIIDESGMPKERFSAEFPKEGPSILRIQQVVRGDSAAYFCASSPQTSGGSETQYFGPGTRLLVL.

This clonotype was seen a handful of times. At one of its ends the junction is not consistent with the germline gene, which may arise from a read error. The chain is built from TRBV3-1 and TRBJ1-4; 7 nucleotides line up with TRBD1. Germline CDR1 is LGHDT and CDR2 is YNNKEL (reference sequence). The CDR3 totals 13 residues. CDR3 loop: CASSQGGNEKLFF. The DNA for the CDR3 is TGTGCTAGCAGCCAGGGGGGGAATGAAAAACTGTTTTTT.

This clonotype was seen many times. V gene TRBV5-1 combines with J gene TRBJ2-5; TRBD2 matches at 8 bases. This CDR3 region has 15 residues. V lost 1 base to trimming and J lost 4 bases; unmatched junction nucleotides: 6. Per the germline V gene, CDR1 is SGHRS and CDR2 is YFSETQ. DNA for the CDR3: TGCGCCAGCAGCTTGAGTCCGGGAGGGGGAGAGACCCAGTACTTC. Amino acid sequence: CASSLSPGGGETQYF.

This rearrangement joins TRBV7-3 to TRBJ2-3, with D perhaps TRBD1 (6 bases). The germline CDR1 and CDR2 sequences are SGHTA and FQGTGA. V gave up 1 base and J gave up 0 bases, with 11 bases separating them. The CDR3 spans 16 residues. CDR3 bases: TGTGCCAGCAGCTTAAGGGGCCAGGGGAGCACAGATACGCAGTATTTT. Translating gives CASSLRGQGSTDTQYF.

In this sample, this clonotype turned up a few times. The genes are TRBV7-3 and TRBJ2-5, with D unclear. CDR1 and CDR2 (germline): SGHTA, FQGTGA. Trimming shortened V by 3 bases and J by 5 bases, and 10 bases separated the two germline ends. The CDR3 consists of 13 residues. The CDR3 nucleotides are TGTGCCAGCAGCTTGATGATGGGGGAGACCCAGTACTTC. As protein: CASSLMMGETQYF.

V is TRBV7-9 and J is TRBJ2-2; tentative D call: TRBD2 (6 bases). Trimming removed 2 bases from V and 1 base from J, with 11 bases in between. This CDR3 is 16 amino acids long. Germline lookup yields CDR1 SEHNR and CDR2 FQNEAQ (reference sequence). The CDR3 region has the DNA TGTGCCAGCAGCTTATCGAGCGGGCAGAACACCGGGGAGCTGTTTTTT. Amino acids: CASSLSSGQNTGELFF.

The chain couples TRBV7-2 to TRBJ2-5; D call uncertain. The end of the DNA aligns better with TRBJ2-1, so the J call may be wrong. The CDR3 length is 12 residues. Germline V gives CDR1 SGHTA, CDR2 FQGNSA. The CDR3 DNA sequence: TGTGCCAGCAGCTTCCTTTTCAATGAGCAGTTCTTC. The encoded protein is CASSFLFNEQFF.

This clonotype was counted between two and nine times. The chain links TRBV12-3 or TRBV12-4 to TRBJ2-1; D is perhaps TRBD2 (5 bases). This CDR3 region has 14 residues. The ends were cut back, 6 bases at V and 8 bases at J, with 17 bases in the middle. This chain's CDR3 is CASSPQLGLYEQFF. The CDR3 region has the DNA TGTGCCAGCAGCCCCCAACTAGGTCTCTATGAGCAGTTCTTC.

This clonotype was picked up a small number of times. The chain employs TRBV7-9 and TRBJ1-4; D unresolved. V was trimmed by 1 base and J by 8 bases, leaving 11 bases between them. This CDR3 is 14 amino acids long. Germline-derived CDR1 and CDR2 are SEHNR and FQNEAQ (reference sequence). This CDR3 is CASSLEGRYEKLFF. As DNA, the CDR3 is TGTGCCAGCAGCTTAGAGGGCAGATACGAAAAACTGTTTTTT. The whole variable domain, filled in from reference TRBV7-9 and TRBJ1-4, reads DTGVSQNPRHKITKRGQNVTFRCDPISEHNRLYWYRQTLGQGPEFLTYFQNEAQLEKSRLLSDRFSAERPKGSFSTLEIQRTEQGDSAMYLCASSLEGRYEKLFFGSGTQLSVL.

This clonotype was observed a handful of times. The chain employs TRBV7-2 and TRBJ2-1; TRBD2 agrees at 9 bases. Germline CDR1 reads SGHTA; CDR2 reads FQGNSA. The CDR3 extends over 16 amino acids. Unmatched junction bases numbered 7, after V lost 3 bases and J lost 4 bases. The CDR3 region has the DNA TGTGCCAGCAGCTTGGTGGGCGGGGGGGTATACAATGAGCAGTTCTTC. This codes for CASSLVGGGVYNEQFF. The complete variable domain, with remaining parts taken from reference TRBV7-2 and TRBJ2-1, reads GAGVSQSPSNKVTEKGKDVELRCDPISGHTALYWYRQSLGQGLEFLIYFQGNSAPDKSGLPSDRFSAERTGGSVSTLTIQRTQQEDSAVYLCASSLVGGGVYNEQFFGPGTRLTVL.